This T cell receptor beta chain came from a study of cytomegalovirus exposure and HLA in healthy donors (dated by TCRdb to the late 2010s). Turning to the overall study: An earlier analysis of several hundred of the donors reported 250 to 300 Gb of sequence data and roughly 120 million unique TCR beta sequences obtained from about 179 million T cells. An early release covering roughly 600 HLA-typed donors comprised about 310 gigabases of sequencing data and around 80 million unique TCR sequences. Of the 350 to 400 genotyped donors, approximately 83% fell in the genetic ancestry cluster associated with self-reported Caucasian donors. The study was designed to test whether signatures of past pathogen exposure could be identified by cataloging public T cell receptors. The T cell repertoires of under 750 subjects were profiled by immunosequencing and related to cytomegalovirus serostatus. Along with the roughly 670-subject first cohort, a separate validation cohort of some 130 different subjects was used. The study combined high-throughput TCR immunosequencing, statistical association of individual TCRs with disease status, and machine learning to predict cytomegalovirus infection status. A later analysis re-examined previously published TCR beta repertoires from 500 to 700 donors and added high-resolution HLA genotyping to investigate patterns of TCR occurrence. Rather than using new phenotypic data, the later analysis identified candidate immune exposures from TCR beta sequences and from how often those sequences occurred across donors. An earlier analysis of 587 of the donors used high-throughput TCR beta sequencing to judge whether each TCR beta V gene segment behaved as functional or pseudogenic. Donor age, sex, ethnicity and CMV serostatus were compiled together with the repertoire data. A later genetic analysis took genome-wide SNP genotypes for about three fifths of the 666 donors and used that subset as a discovery cohort. Every repertoire in the discovery cohort had been generated on one and the same sequencing platform. HLA typing included class I and class II loci at four-digit resolution. Typing coverage differed by locus: A, B, C, DRB1 and DQB1 were typed in roughly 620-640 donors, DQA1 in about 550, DPA1 in around 600, and DPB1 in 450 to 490. Four or five DR-DQ haplotypes were handled as single units for association and clustering, since linkage in the cohort was strong. Among around 400 genotyped donors of the cohort, an average of around 220,000 unique TCR beta nucleotide sequences was sequenced per donor, of which about 18% were non-productive.

The library was prepared using the immunoSEQ multiplex PCR assay. A mixture of 60 forward primers for TCR Vbeta segments and 13 reverse primers for TCR Jbeta segments was used in the multiplex PCR. The CDR3 region of rearranged TCR beta genes was amplified from genomic DNA with a multiplex PCR assay. Amplified TCR beta libraries were sequenced as 87-base-pair reads on the Illumina HiSeq System. The original methods were these. Across the 600 to 700 repertoires, a later analysis counted some 80 million unique TCR beta chains, around 10 million of which were shared by at least two donors. To remove PCR and sequencing errors, raw reads were error-corrected and collapsed into unique sequences using a nearest-neighbor algorithm that merged closely related sequences. Alignment of CDR3 sequences to IMGT reference sequences was used to assign V, D and J gene segments. For a sequence to be retained, at least a six-nucleotide match to both a V gene segment and a J gene segment was required. A rearrangement was called productive if the CDR3 had no stop codons and remained in frame with V and J, and every other rearrangement was called non-productive. Following IMGT convention, CDR3 was defined as the stretch from the second conserved V-encoded cysteine up to the conserved J-encoded phenylalanine. Sequences without an unambiguous match to a single V gene segment were excluded from the earlier analysis of about 630 of the donors. An earlier analysis of several hundred of the donors called V segments functional above 56.7% productive rearrangements and segregating when the between-donor standard deviation exceeded 5%. A statistical classification framework was built to diagnose cytomegalovirus status from the catalog of TCR beta chain sequences. In a later analysis, TCR nucleotide sequences were compared against IMGT/GENE-DB human TR gene sequences so that V and J genes could be assigned. Using the TCRdist pipeline, a later analysis assigned CDR3 sequences along with most-parsimonious VDJ recombination scenarios. In a later analysis, every TCR beta chain was defined by the combination of its CDR3 amino acid sequence and its V-gene family, and reads without a unique V-gene family were dropped. As a way to deal with suspected cross-contamination and a sequencing artifact, a later analysis dropped roughly 600 nucleotide sequences that were highly shared and had low generation probability. In a later analysis, a clonal expansion index was calculated for each public chain from normalized within-repertoire ranks of inferred template counts. A later analysis computed generation probabilities with a VDJ recombination model fitted to out-of-frame rearrangements, and checked the results against IGoR. In a later analysis, TCR-TCR, TCR-HLA and TCR-CMV co-occurrence was scored with hypergeometric tests, and a repertoire-size bias correction was applied to TCR pairs. To estimate false discovery rates, a later analysis permuted the HLA or CMV assignments 20 times. A later analysis grouped co-occurring TCRs with DBSCAN, adding TCRdist sequence similarity when clustering within HLA-allele-positive subsets. For co-occurrence clustering, repertoires with fewer than 30,000 or more than 120,000 public chains were excluded, along with 4 to 6 repertoires with anomalous nucleotide sharing. As stored in TCRdb, this immuneACCESS dataset retains in-frame rearrangements with V and J assigned. A fraction of the clones does not appear; measured against another copy, unresolved V genes explain less than half of the discrepancy, and the remainder lacks a known reason. V, J and clone size were drawn from that table, and D and trimming were deduced from the DNA. The table for this sample lists 150,000 to 200,000 clones; approximately 81% of them were counted only once. Approximately 2% of the sample goes to the ten largest clones.

General findings and caveats noted by the study authors: In a later analysis, most CMV-associated TCR beta chains were found to appear HLA-restricted, with HLA associations seemingly driven largely by CMV exposure. Assigning TCR associations to individual alleles was difficult when HLA alleles, especially DR and DQ, strongly co-occurred. This cohort had only TCR beta chains sequenced, and the lack of alpha or paired-chain data limited which features could be detected. A cluster of highly shared sequence variants was judged likely to represent a technical artifact of the sequencing pipeline. An association between a missense DCLRE1C variant and V-gene and J-gene trimming of TCR beta chains was found in a later genetic analysis and replicated in an independent cohort. In an earlier analysis of about 550 of the donors, most TCR beta V segments were observed in productive rearrangements about 87% or about 30% of the time, broadly matching IMGT annotations. Because HLA typing was missing for some donors at each locus, association tests included only the typed subset. At a false discovery rate of 0.05, a later analysis linked under 20,000 TCR beta sequences to specific HLA alleles. In the study, about 150 TCR beta chains were listed as associated with cytomegalovirus. Presence/absence analyses assumed roughly uniform sequencing depth across donors, an assumption that may not hold. In a later analysis, HLA-associated TCR beta chains were found to be more clonally expanded and to have lower generation probabilities than equally common non-associated chains. Linkage disequilibrium might explain the correlated functional status among segregating V segments, but an unknown experimental factor could not be excluded. In a later analysis, the rate of TCR association differed among HLA loci, with DRB1 alleles having the most associated TCRs and HLA-C alleles having the fewest. According to a later analysis, parvovirus B19, influenza, CMV and Epstein-Barr virus appeared linked to several top co-occurrence clusters. Because counts were too low, 15 to 20 rarely observed V segments, including chromosome 9 orphons, were excluded from the earlier analysis of roughly 580 of the donors. According to the authors, the approach could potentially be generalized to other disease states and immunological phenotypes. In a later genetic analysis, fewer N-insertions in productive TCRs were reported among donors in an Asian-associated ancestry cluster than the roughly 640-donor mean. Some IMGT-functional V segments, including TRBV6-2 and TRBV6-3, could not be told apart with the 87-base-pair reads, so those segments were excluded. While some public TCRs were present in many individuals, most TCR sequences turned up only very rarely across donors. In vitro tests confirmed that a few of the cytomegalovirus-associated TCR beta chains recognize cytomegalovirus antigens. The classifier was reported to diagnose cytomegalovirus status with high specificity and sensitivity in both the original and validation cohorts. A further reported finding was that TCR beta sequences accurately predicted the HLA-A and HLA-B alleles for most subjects in the first cohort. For the cohort, immune exposure information was limited to CMV serostatus.

Turning to this clone: The target of this receptor is not known. Per-nucleotide qualities are absent, and no much larger clonotype sits a single base away.

The cohort comprised several hundred healthy bone marrow donors. Cohort members were all nominally healthy when sampled, although unrecorded immune exposures were likely present. The donor was CMV seropositive and was included in the group of 270 or so seropositive cohort members. A peripheral blood sample was provided by each donor, and peripheral blood mononuclear cells were used for TCR beta sequencing. Genomic DNA was extracted from the blood cell samples with the Qiagen DNeasy Blood Extraction Kit. Relative to germline, V is missing 1 base and J is missing 4 bases, with 11 bases of the junction outside any gene match. CDR3 length: 18 amino acids, cysteine to phenylalanine. Only CDR3 DNA is held: 54 bases, read in frame from base 1. The germline V gene sets CDR1 to KGHSH and CDR2 to LQKENI.

The chain is made from TRBV18 and TRBJ1-3; 9 central bases correspond to TRBD1. Sequencing was done on a sample of PBMCs. The source is a woman between 18 and 29 years old in good health and CMV-seropositive. The CDR3 protein is CASSPRGQGSYSGNTIYF. The nucleotide sequence reads TGTGCCAGCTCACCACGGGGACAGGGTTCTTATTCGGGAAACACCATATATTTT. Beyond the CDR3, the reference TRBV18 and TRBJ1-3 genes provide the residues; the full variable domain reads: NAGVMQNPRHLVRRRGQEARLRCSPMKGHSHVYWYRQLPEEGLKFMVYLQKENIIDESGMPKERFSAEFPKEGPSILRIQQVVRGDSAAYFCASSPRGQGSYSGNTIYFGEGSWLTVV.